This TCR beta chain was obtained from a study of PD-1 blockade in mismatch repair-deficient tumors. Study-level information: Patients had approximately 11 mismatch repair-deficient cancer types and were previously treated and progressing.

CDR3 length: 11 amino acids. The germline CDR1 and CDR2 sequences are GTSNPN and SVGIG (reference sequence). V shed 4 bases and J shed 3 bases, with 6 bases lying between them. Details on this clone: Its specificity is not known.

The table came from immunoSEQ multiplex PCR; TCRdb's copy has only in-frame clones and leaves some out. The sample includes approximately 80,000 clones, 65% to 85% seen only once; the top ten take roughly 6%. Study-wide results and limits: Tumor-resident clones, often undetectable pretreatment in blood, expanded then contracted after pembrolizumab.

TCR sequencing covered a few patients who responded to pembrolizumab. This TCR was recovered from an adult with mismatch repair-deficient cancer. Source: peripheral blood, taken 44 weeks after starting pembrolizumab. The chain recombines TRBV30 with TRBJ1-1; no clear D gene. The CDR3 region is CAWTMYTEAFF. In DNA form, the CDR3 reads TGTGCCTGGACGATGTACACTGAAGCTTTCTTT.